This entry features one TCR beta chain sequence. Germline V lookup: CDR1 SGHRS, CDR2 YFSETQ. After removal of 1 base from V and 1 base from J, the junction contained 14 bases not matched to a gene. This CDR3 has 21 residues. This sample was included in a study of blood T cell repertoires in COVID-19. In assigning cohorts, the study relied on participant-reported clinical history. Methods used by the authors: Estimation of nucleated cell counts was performed using reference gene primer amplification. Clones were read by immunoSEQ multiplex PCR, and TCRdb kept only the in-frame ones, dropping some. The D gene and trimming were derived from the DNA, and the V and J assignments and clone size from that table. The sample includes about 470,000 clones, 87% seen only once; the top ten take approximately 0.7%.

Material for sequencing was PBMCs or T cells enriched from blood (not recorded which). The clonotype comes from a woman between 18 and 29 years old who had recovered from COVID-19. The V gene is TRBV5-1, the J gene TRBJ2-1, with 13 positions matching TRBD2. CDR3 sequence (DNA): TGCGCCAGCAGCTTGCAGTCTGTGGCCAAGGGACTAGCGGGGTCCTACAATGAGCAGTTCTTC. Protein: CASSLQSVAKGLAGSYNEQFF.